Listed below are T cell receptor beta chains from one sample, sequenced in a study of shared clonotypes between healthy human individuals. TCRdb's table, derived via immunoSEQ multiplex PCR, lists solely in-frame clones and lacks some. The sample includes some 600,000 clones, around 96% seen only once; the top ten take less than 0.12%. Material for sequencing was naive CD8+ T cells sorted from blood. The source is a woman aged 30 to 39 in good health. Both conserved end residues are trimmed from each CDR3.

J | V | CDR3
TRBJ2-1 | TRBV15 | ATSEPPGEQF
TRBJ2-7 | TRBV27 | ASSLSRTGGRWEQY
TRBJ2-1 | TRBV7-7 | ASSLVTGGYNEQF
TRBJ1-1 | TRBV15 | ATSRVRGYTEAF
TRBJ1-5 | TRBV5-6 | ASSSWTGTQPQH
TRBJ2-1 | TRBV28 | ASSSGLAGINYNEQF
TRBJ2-3 | TRBV9 | ASSPGTSGGSTQY
TRBJ2-2 | TRBV29-1 | SVYFASAGELF
TRBJ2-1 | TRBV9 | ASTRRERSYNEQF
TRBJ2-5 | TRBV11-2 | ASSFGAREETQY
TRBJ2-3 | TRBV27 | ASSRLGGDTQY
TRBJ2-3 | TRBV13 | ASSSRDGSTDTQY
TRBJ2-1 | TRBV5-6 | ASSLGAGGYNEQF
TRBJ1-2 | TRBV28 | ASSFDRAWGYT